This TCR beta chain is from a study of blood T cell repertoires in COVID-19. Study details: Samples representing acute and convalescent COVID-19 were sourced from the United States, Italy and Spain.

V lost 3 bases, J lost 4 bases, and 7 bases stayed unmatched. Germline V lookup: CDR1 LNHDA, CDR2 SQIVND (reference sequence). The CDR3 consists of 16 residues. Original handling: Using reference gene primer amplification, nucleated cell counts were estimated. Only in-frame clones appear in the TCRdb table, and some are missing; sequencing was by immunoSEQ multiplex PCR. V and J calls and clone size follow that table, whereas D and trimming were derived from the DNA. The data show just over 200,000 clones, around 82% seen once. The clonotype comes from a woman in her seventies with acute or convalescent COVID-19. Input material: peripheral blood. This chain links TRBV19 with TRBJ2-2; the match to TRBD2 covers 8 bases. DNA for the CDR3: TGTGCCAGTAGTATGGCCACTAGCGGCACCACCGGGGAGCTGTTTTTT. Translated: CASSMATSGTTGELFF.